The entry that follows covers one TCR beta chain sequence. Its matching antigen is unknown. The entry originates in a study of response to subunit inactivated influenza vaccine. TCRdb ran MiXCR on the RT-PCR reads and lists one entry per CDR3 protein. The repertoire has over 650,000 distinct CDR3 sequences, about 18% of them found once; the top ten carry roughly 10%. V shed 3 bases, J shed 4 bases, and the junction held 8 bases outside the gene matches. This CDR3 contains 16 residues. Germline loops: CDR1 KGHDR, CDR2 SFDVKD. Points from the study as a whole: Authors suggested seasonal influenza vaccinations each recruit few new T cells.

The origin of this receptor is a man aged 45-65 years who received an inactivated influenza vaccine. The chain combines TRBV24-1 with TRBJ1-2; 9 bases match TRBD1. Sample: PBMCs from blood, taken approximately 5 days after vaccination. The CDR3 DNA follows: TGTGCCACCAGTGATCCGGGACAGGGAAAACCCTATGGCTACACCTTC. Protein sequence: CATSDPGQGKPYGYTF.